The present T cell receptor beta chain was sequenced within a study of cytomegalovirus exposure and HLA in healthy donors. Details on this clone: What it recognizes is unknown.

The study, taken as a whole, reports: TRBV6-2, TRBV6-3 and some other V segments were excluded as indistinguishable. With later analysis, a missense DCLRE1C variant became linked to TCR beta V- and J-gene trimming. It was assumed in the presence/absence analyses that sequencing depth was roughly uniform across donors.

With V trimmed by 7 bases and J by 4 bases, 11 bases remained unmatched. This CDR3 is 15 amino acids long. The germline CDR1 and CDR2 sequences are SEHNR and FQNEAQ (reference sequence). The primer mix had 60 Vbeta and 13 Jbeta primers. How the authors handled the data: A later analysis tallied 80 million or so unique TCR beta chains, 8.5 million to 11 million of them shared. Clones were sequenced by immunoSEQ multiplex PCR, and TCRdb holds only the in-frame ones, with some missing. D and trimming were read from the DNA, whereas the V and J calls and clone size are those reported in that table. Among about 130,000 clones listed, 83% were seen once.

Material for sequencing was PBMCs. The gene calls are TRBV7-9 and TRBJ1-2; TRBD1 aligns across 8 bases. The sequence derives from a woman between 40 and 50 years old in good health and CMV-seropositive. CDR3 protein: CASTWSPQGVYGYTF. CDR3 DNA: TGTGCCAGCACTTGGTCCCCACAGGGGGTCTATGGCTACACCTTC.